This T cell receptor beta chain was recovered during a study of OX40 agonist ivuxolimab in advanced cancers. Study-wide background: Administration of intravenous ivuxolimab to patients occurred every 2 weeks at 0.01 to 10 mg/kg. Enrolled patients in dose escalation had cancers that were hepatocellular carcinoma, melanoma, renal cell or head and neck cancer. From roughly 20 to 90 years was the age range, with a mean of approximately 63 years, and approximately 84% were male.

Trimming cost V 5 bases and J 4 bases; bases outside gene matches: 2. Germline V gene sequence: CDR1 SGHVS, CDR2 FNYEAQ. The CDR3 runs to 13 residues. Assay: immunoSEQ multiplex PCR; the TCRdb copy retains only in-frame clones and omits some. The sample lists some 25,000 clones, about 86% seen once, with roughly 42% in the top ten. Study-wide results and limits: CD8+ T cells showed, on average, more clonal expansion than CD4+ cells.

Comment on this clone: What it binds is unknown.

The sample was CD4+ or CD8+ T cells sorted from blood, taken in a trial of the OX40 agonist ivuxolimab. This chain links TRBV7-6 with TRBJ2-7; 10 nucleotides match TRBD2. The sequence derives from an adult with an advanced solid tumor such as melanoma, head and neck, liver or kidney cancer. CDR3 in amino acids: CASSLSGGYEQYF. The CDR3, as DNA: TGTGCCAGCAGCCTTAGCGGGGGGTACGAGCAGTACTTC.